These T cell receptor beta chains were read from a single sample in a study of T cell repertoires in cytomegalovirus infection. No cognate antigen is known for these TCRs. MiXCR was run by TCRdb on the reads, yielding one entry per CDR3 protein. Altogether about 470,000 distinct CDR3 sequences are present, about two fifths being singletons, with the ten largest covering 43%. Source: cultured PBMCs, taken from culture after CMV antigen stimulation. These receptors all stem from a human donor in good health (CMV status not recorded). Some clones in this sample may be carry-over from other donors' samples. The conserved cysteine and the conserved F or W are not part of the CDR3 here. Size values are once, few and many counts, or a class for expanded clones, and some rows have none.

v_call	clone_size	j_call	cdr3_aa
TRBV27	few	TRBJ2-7	ASSLIGTKYEQY
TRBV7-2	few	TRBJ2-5	ASSFLWVVAGVSETQY
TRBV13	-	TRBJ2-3	ASSSGGLTQY
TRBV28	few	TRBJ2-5	ASSLGLLAKPAETQY
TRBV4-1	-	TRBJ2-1	ASSQDLGGLTTYNEQF
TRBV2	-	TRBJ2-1	ASRSTRTYNEQF
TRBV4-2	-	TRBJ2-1	ASSQEEGAGGDEQF
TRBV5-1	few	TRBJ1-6	ASSLFTGPDNSPLH
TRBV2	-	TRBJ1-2	ASSEFPGGEVGYT
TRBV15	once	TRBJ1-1	ATSTISRSDTEAF
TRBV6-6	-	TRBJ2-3	ASRSNRQGPDTQY
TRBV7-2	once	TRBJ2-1	ASSFTTSANEQF
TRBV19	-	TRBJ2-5	ASSINVQETQY
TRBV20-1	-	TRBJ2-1	SARGRVEQF
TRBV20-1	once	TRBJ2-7	SARGWGSEQY
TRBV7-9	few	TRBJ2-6	ASSTTGAAGANVLT
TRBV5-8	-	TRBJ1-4	ASSLLQGLYEKLF
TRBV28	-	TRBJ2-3	ASSLGQATPTDTQY
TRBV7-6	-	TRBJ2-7	ASSLAGSIATYEQY
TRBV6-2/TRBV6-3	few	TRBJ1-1	ASSQNTGTEAF
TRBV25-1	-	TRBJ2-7	ASSDLTSIEQY
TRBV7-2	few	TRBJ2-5	ASSPLAGEGRETQY
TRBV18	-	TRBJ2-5	ASSALQGTTETQY
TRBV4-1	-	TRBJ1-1	ASSQEIRQGGTEAF
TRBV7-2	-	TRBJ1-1	ASSLLSPGGF
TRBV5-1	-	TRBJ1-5	ASSQGTGGPGQPQH
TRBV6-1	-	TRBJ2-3	ASSRTGRFITDTQY
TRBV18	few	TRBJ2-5	ASSPSLRGEETQY